The clone carrying this T cell receptor beta chain was detected only a few times. This entry belongs to a study of blood T cell repertoires in COVID-19. As for the study in general: T cells, B-cell-depleted T cells, or PBMCs supplied cDNA or gDNA.

In germline, CDR1 is LGHDT, CDR2 YNNKEL (reference sequence). The CDR3 runs 14 residues. Trimming took 4 bases from V and 4 from J; bases not matched to a gene: 4. Only in-frame clones appear in the TCRdb table, and some are missing; sequencing was by immunoSEQ multiplex PCR. The table includes approximately 330,000 clones, roughly 86% detected once. Material: PBMCs or T cells enriched from blood (not recorded which). The receptor was isolated from a woman aged 25 to 39 who had recovered from COVID-19. The chain joins TRBV3-1 (or the pseudogene TRBV3-2) to TRBJ1-3, with 7 bases that match TRBD1. This chain's CDR3 is CASSPMTGGNTIYF. CDR3 nucleotides: TGTGCCAGCAGCCCTATGACAGGGGGAAACACCATATATTTT.